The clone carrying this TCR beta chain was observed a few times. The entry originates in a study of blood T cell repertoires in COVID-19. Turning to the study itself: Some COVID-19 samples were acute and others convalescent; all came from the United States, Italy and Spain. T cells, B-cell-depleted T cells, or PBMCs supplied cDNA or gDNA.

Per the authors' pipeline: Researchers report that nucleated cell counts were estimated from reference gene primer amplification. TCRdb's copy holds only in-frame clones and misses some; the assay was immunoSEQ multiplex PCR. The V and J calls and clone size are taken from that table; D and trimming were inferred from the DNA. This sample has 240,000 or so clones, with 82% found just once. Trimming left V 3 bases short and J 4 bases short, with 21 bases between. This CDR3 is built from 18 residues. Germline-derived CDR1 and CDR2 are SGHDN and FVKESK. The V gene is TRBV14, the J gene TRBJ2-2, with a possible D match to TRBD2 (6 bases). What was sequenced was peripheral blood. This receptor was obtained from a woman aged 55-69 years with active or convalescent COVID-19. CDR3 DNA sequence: TGTGCCAGCAGCCATACCGTACTAGCAAAGTTAGTCACCGGGGAGCTGTTTTTT. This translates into CASSHTVLAKLVTGELFF.